This is a list of T cell receptor beta chains from one sample in a study of T-cell memory formation after mild COVID-19. One entry per CDR3 protein results from TCRdb running MiXCR on the 5' RACE reads. In the table there are 120,000 or so distinct CDR3 sequences, over 15% of which are singletons. The specimen was PBMCs or a T cell subset sorted from them (not recorded which). The receptors originated from a man aged 18 to 29 who had mild COVID-19 (a few samples of this study predate the infection). Cell type and time point are not known. CDR3s leave out the opening cysteine and the closing phenylalanine or tryptophan. The D gene is left open where the match is weak.

ASSFSYADTQY	TRBV11-2	NA
ASSYQSRNEKLF	TRBV6-5	NA
ASSVGTVYQETQY	TRBV5-1	NA
ASSPTGAKETQY	TRBV9	NA
ASSFSARNTGELF	TRBV12-3/TRBV12-4	NA
ASSPGAGLEKLF	TRBV12-3/TRBV12-4	NA
SATIGTSDTGELF	TRBV20-1	TRBD2
ASSPLGTDDHPQH	TRBV7-3	NA
ASSSDPSGEQF	TRBV7-3	NA
ATRKRGRSDTQY	TRBV19	TRBD1
ASSYWQGQSYEQY	TRBV6-2/TRBV6-3	NA
ASNLAGGPDTQY	TRBV5-1	TRBD2
ASSFIGAGVQPQH	TRBV28	NA
ASSQRTGPETQY	TRBV7-2	TRBD1
SARTPGVNEQF	TRBV20-1	NA
ASSFNHYNEQF	TRBV12-3/TRBV12-4	NA
ASSLADRGPTDTQY	TRBV11-1	NA
ASSLLQGSSGANVLT	TRBV5-6	NA
ASSLDPGEETQY	TRBV5-1	NA
ASSFWDRVNEQY	TRBV12-3/TRBV12-4	TRBD1
ASSPEGDTQY	TRBV7-2	NA
ASSPSVLAGPLDTQY	TRBV9	TRBD2
ASSGRLDEKLF	TRBV2	NA
ASSSRDGQETQY	TRBV7-8	NA
ASRGRGVRQYGYT	TRBV12-3/TRBV12-4	NA
AISDMGQRKGDTQY	TRBV10-3	TRBD1
ASSLGLDTDTQY	TRBV5-1	NA